The present T cell receptor (beta chain) was sequenced within a study of blood T cell repertoires in COVID-19. Study information: The origin of the acute and convalescent COVID-19 samples was the United States, Italy and Spain. From T cells, B-cell-depleted T cells, or PBMCs came the material, which was cDNA or gDNA.

This clone was observed a few times. Unmatched junction bases numbered 7, after V lost 2 bases and J lost 6 bases. Looked up from germline, CDR1 is MDHEN and CDR2 is SYDVKM. CDR3 length: 14 residues. Original handling: From reference gene primer amplification, estimates of nucleated cell counts were derived. The repertoire was sequenced with immunoSEQ multiplex PCR; TCRdb's copy has only in-frame clones and lacks some. The D gene and trimming were derived from the DNA, and the V and J assignments and clone size from that table. The table includes around 180,000 clones, about 74% detected once. The clonotype was recovered from a woman of 80 years or more with acute or convalescent COVID-19. The V and J genes are TRBV28 and TRBJ2-7, with 7 bases identical to TRBD2. Source material: peripheral blood. The CDR3, as DNA: TGTGCCAGCAGTTTACCGCACCCGGGGGGCGAGCAGTACTTC. Its protein product is CASSLPHPGGEQYF.